This T cell receptor beta chain was identified during a study of T cells in Graves' hyperthyroidism and ophthalmopathy. Study observations and caveats: In the analysis, a 13 V-J model separated ophthalmopathy from stable hyperthyroidism. Researchers found most expanded thyroid clonotypes above 0.001 in blood as well.

Using RNA transcripts as the source, TCR beta CDR3 regions were amplified. HTBI primers drove first-round RT-PCR of the TCR CDR3. TCRdb redid the calling of the multiplex PCR reads with MiXCR, one entry per CDR3 protein. Counted here are 600,000 to 800,000 distinct CDR3 sequences, 30% to 40% occurring once; the ten biggest clones make up around a third. Researchers barred patients who had uncontrolled infection, other autoimmune disease, pregnancy or lactation. Diagnosing involved the use of clinical symptoms, serum thyroxine and TRAb, thyroid ultrasound and orbital computed tomography. Concerning this clonotype: Its antigen remains unknown.

The CDR3 has 16 amino acids. The V and J ends lost 1 base and 10 bases respectively, with 20 bases between them. Per germline, CDR1 LNHNV and CDR2 YYDKDF (reference sequence). The sample was blood. J is TRBJ1-5 and V is TRBV15; D may be TRBD1 (6 bases). The TCR was taken from a woman in her 40s with Graves' hyperthyroidism. The CDR3 spells CATSRVKGVHLGPQHF. The DNA of the CDR3 is TGTGCCACCAGCAGAGTGAAGGGGGTACACCTCGGCCCCCAGCATTTT.